This TCR beta chain comes out of a study of kidney transplant recipient with SARS-CoV-2 infection (dated by TCRdb to the early 2020s). Sample time point, as interpreted from the label and publication: pre-pandemic baseline sample and day 111 after first positive SARS-CoV-2 test. TCRdb lists the instrument as Illumina MiSeq. Profiling of the peripheral T cell repertoire was carried out for human TCRbeta genes. The paper's processing steps were these. Differential clonotype abundance was tested with beta-binomial modelling to account for variability over time. Expanded clonotypes were checked against the ImmuneCODE reference database of SARS-CoV-2-associated TCRs and mapped to regions of the viral genome. Additional repertoire analyses examined TRBV gene usage, CDR3 length, CDR3 amino acid overlap between time points, distributions of clonotype abundance, and Jaccard similarity. The public reads were quality trimmed at Q25 with fastp and then assembled into clones with MiXCR by TCRdb, keeping productive beta chains. Each CDR3 protein gets just one entry, which takes the most common genes and DNA from the rows behind it. These V and J calls rely on TCRdb rather than the paper's analysis. The sample table lists about 240,000 distinct CDR3 sequences, less than 35% of them with a count of one. The ten largest make up under 7.5% of the sample.

On this clonotype itself: Its antigen target is currently unknown. A much larger clone is a single base away; this may be a read error.

Trimming removed 6 bases from V and 4 bases from J, leaving 23 bases between the germline ends. From the cysteine up to the phenylalanine, the CDR3 has a length of 17 residues. Only the CDR3 portion is preserved as DNA: 51 bases, with reading frame beginning at the first base. For CDR1 and CDR2, the germline V gene lists KGHDR and SFDVKD. The source material was a blood sample, sampled at baseline and between days 110 and 120 from a kidney transplant recipient. This TCR derives from a young adult male patient who had COVID-19 and was a kidney transplant recipient. Following a transplant, a fraction of the T cells may be traceable to the graft donor. The chain employs TRBV24-1 and TRBJ1-2; too little of a D gene remains to name it. In nucleotides, the sequence is TGTGCCACCAGTATTCTAGATAGTACCAGAAAGACCTATGGCTACACCTTC. This gives the protein CATSILDSTRKTYGYTF.